These 22 T cell receptor beta chains came from one sample sequenced in a study of blood T cell repertoires in COVID-19. Sequenced by immunoSEQ multiplex PCR; TCRdb stores in-frame clones only, minus some. This sample has 200,000 to 300,000 clones, with around four fifths found just once. The sequenced material came from PBMCs or T cells enriched from blood (not recorded which). The origin of the receptors is a middle-aged woman who had been exposed to COVID-19.

The V gene is TRBV7-3, the J gene TRBJ2-3; D not certain. Looked up from germline, CDR1 is SGHTA and CDR2 is FQGTGA. With 4 bases removed from V and 4 bases from J, the gap between germline ends came to 9 bases. The CDR3 has 13 residues. The CDR3 DNA follows: TGTGCCAGCAGCTACAACATGGCAGATACGCAGTATTTT. Encoded protein: CASSYNMADTQYF.

The V gene is TRBV5-6, the J gene TRBJ2-1, with 12 positions matching TRBD2. The CDR3 contains 15 residues. The germline V gene encodes CDR1 SGHDT and CDR2 YYEEEE. Unmatched junction bases numbered 7, after V lost 6 bases and J lost 6 bases. CDR3 nucleotides: TGTGCCAGCACCGCCGGACTAGCGGGGACCAATGAGCAGTTCTTC. It encodes CASTAGLAGTNEQFF.

This clone has just a few counts. This chain uses TRBV6-5 with TRBJ2-5, with 9 bases aligning to TRBD1. V shed 8 bases and J 3 bases; nucleotides not matched to a gene: 4. Per the germline V gene, CDR1 is MNHEY and CDR2 is SVGAGI. This CDR3 spans 13 amino acids. DNA for the CDR3: TGTGCCAGCGGGACAGGGAGAAAAGAGACCCAGTACTTC. Translating gives CASGTGRKETQYF.

The CDR3 sequence: CASRTVPAGIRPTYEQYF. CDR3 nucleotide sequence: TGTGCCAGCAGAACTGTACCCGCCGGGATCAGACCAACCTACGAGCAGTACTTC. This sequence joins TRBV7-8 and TRBJ2-7, with a tentative D call TRBD2 (5 bases). CDR1 SGHVS and CDR2 FQNEAQ come from the germline V gene. The CDR3 is 18 amino acids. Trimming pared 6 bases from V and 2 bases from J, leaving 26 bases between.

The chain carries TRBV7-9 and TRBJ1-1, with D possibly TRBD1 on 5 matching bases. Looked up from germline, CDR1 is SEHNR and CDR2 is FQNEAQ (reference sequence). Trimming stripped 0 bases from V and 7 bases from J, with 12 bases between. The CDR3 runs 14 residues. The CDR3 coding sequence is TGTGCCAGCAGCTTAGCGGAAATACAGGTTGAAGCTTTCTTT. Its translation: CASSLAEIQVEAFF.

The chain uses TRBV19 and TRBJ1-5; no clear D. CDR3 length equals 17 residues. CDR1 is LNHDA and CDR2 is SQIVND in the germline V gene (reference sequence). The germline V and J ends were trimmed by 5 bases and 0 bases, with 17 bases remaining between them. The CDR3 sequence: CASSVLGVWGSNQPQHF. In DNA, the CDR3 is TGTGCCAGTAGTGTCCTCGGGGTGTGGGGTAGCAATCAGCCCCAGCATTTT.

The V and J genes are TRBV6-4 and TRBJ2-2; possible D gene TRBD1, 5 bases. This CDR3 is 14 amino acids long. The germline V gene has CDR1 MRHNA and CDR2 SNTAGT. Trimming pared 2 bases from V and 3 bases from J, leaving 7 bases between. The CDR3 spells CASSDRRDTGELFF. The CDR3 DNA sequence: TGTGCCAGCAGTGACCGCAGGGACACCGGGGAGCTGTTTTTT.

The rearrangement uses TRBV19 and TRBJ1-2; 9 bases fit TRBD1. Trimming at V came to 7 bases and at J to 4 bases, leaving 7 bases not matched to a gene. Germline V gives CDR1 LNHDA, CDR2 SQIVND (reference sequence). This CDR3 is built from 14 residues. CDR3 sequence: CASMDRGGGYGYTF. The CDR3 DNA reads as TGTGCCAGTATGGACAGGGGAGGTGGCTATGGCTACACCTTC.

This clone was counted once. V is TRBV3-1 (or the pseudogene TRBV3-2) and J is TRBJ2-5; 12 bases agree with TRBD2. The V gene's germline CDR1 is LGHDT and CDR2 YNNKEL (reference sequence). This CDR3 spans 18 amino acids. J was trimmed by 4 bases and V by 0 bases; bases with no gene match: 9. CDR3 DNA sequence: TGTGCCAGCAGCCAAGATACGGTGCTAGCGGGGGGGCGAGAGACCCAGTACTTC. It encodes CASSQDTVLAGGRETQYF.

This clone turned up a few times. The V and J genes are TRBV7-8 and TRBJ1-2; 7 bases are shared with TRBD1. The CDR3 totals 14 residues. V gave up 2 bases and J gave up 8 bases; unmatched junction bases: 8. Germline CDR1 and CDR2: SGHVS and FQNEAQ. The CDR3 nucleotides read TGTGCCAGCAGCTTACTTAACAGGGGAGACGGCTACACCTTC. Protein product: CASSLLNRGDGYTF.

Written as DNA, the CDR3 is TGCGCCAGCAGCCAAGGATCGACACCGGGGGACTATGGCTACACCTTC. This translates into CASSQGSTPGDYGYTF. The chain uses TRBV4-3 and TRBJ1-2; D might be TRBD1 (5 bases). From germline, CDR1 is LGHNA and CDR2 YSLEER. CDR3 length: 16 residues. Trimming shortened V by 1 base and J by 3 bases, and 15 bases separated the two germline ends.

This chain connects TRBV5-5 to TRBJ1-6; a weak D match, TRBD1 (6 bases). V was pared by 4 bases and J by 9 bases, with 17 bases between. The germline gives CDR1 SGHKS, CDR2 YYEKEE (reference sequence). The CDR3 extends over 15 amino acids. The CDR3 reads CASSQMTGLSSPLHF. The CDR3 coding sequence is TGTGCCAGCAGCCAGATGACAGGCCTGAGTTCACCCCTCCACTTT.

This clone was picked up one time. The V and J genes are TRBV10-3 and TRBJ2-3, with D possibly being TRBD1 (6 bases). Looked up from germline, CDR1 is ENHRY and CDR2 is SYGVKD. The V gene lost 6 bases and the J gene lost 4 bases, with 8 bases spanning the gap. The CDR3 sequence is 12 residues long. DNA for the CDR3: TGTGCCATCAGGACAGGTTCAGATACGCAGTATTTT. Translating it yields CAIRTGSDTQYF.

The rearrangement links TRBV28 to TRBJ2-3; maybe TRBD1 (6 bases). Germline V CDR1 and CDR2: MDHEN, SYDVKM. V lost 3 bases and J 3 bases, leaving 13 bases between the germline ends. This CDR3 is built from 15 residues. The CDR3 is CASSFSGAGTDTQYF. The CDR3 nucleotides are TGTGCCAGCAGTTTCTCAGGGGCCGGGACAGATACGCAGTATTTT.

This chain joins TRBV27 and TRBJ1-3; no clear D gene. Germline V gene data show CDR1 as MNHEY and CDR2 as SMNVEV (reference sequence). V lost 5 bases, J lost 0 bases, and 5 bases lay in between. This CDR3 region has 13 residues. CDR3 DNA sequence: TGTGCCAGCAGTCCCTTCTCTGGAAACACCATATATTTT. It specifies CASSPFSGNTIYF.

The chain recombines TRBV27 with TRBJ2-7, with D unresolved. CDR1 is MNHEY and CDR2 is SMNVEV in the germline V gene (reference sequence). The CDR3 is 14 residues long. Trimming cost V 2 bases and J 1 base, with 9 bases left between them. DNA of the CDR3: TGTGCCAGCAGTTTACGTAGGAGATCCTACGAGCAGTACTTC. It yields the protein CASSLRRRSYEQYF.

CDR3: CASSSQRDQPQHF. The CDR3 coding sequence is TGTGCCAGTAGCTCCCAGAGGGATCAGCCCCAGCATTTT. The rearrangement uses TRBV19 and TRBJ1-5; no definite D call. The germline V and J ends were trimmed by 6 bases and 5 bases, with 11 bases remaining between them. The CDR3 spans 13 residues. CDR1 and CDR2 from the germline V gene are LNHDA and SQIVND (reference sequence).

This clone is a singleton in its sample. The CDR3 sequence is CASSPRTGSYEQYF. Here the CDR3 DNA reads TGTGCCAGCAGCCCGCGGACAGGTTCCTACGAGCAGTACTTC. V and J are TRBV7-3 and TRBJ2-7, with 7 bases fitting TRBD1. Germline loops: CDR1 SGHTA, CDR2 FQGTGA. Trimming took 5 bases from V and 1 from J; bases not matched to a gene: 5. The CDR3 contains 14 residues.

This chain joins TRBV25-1 and TRBJ2-7; TRBD1 aligns across 8 bases. Germline V CDR1 and CDR2: MGHDK, SYGVNS. This CDR3 has 14 amino acids. Trimming removed 7 bases from V and 4 bases from J; junction bases left unmatched: 9. As DNA, the CDR3 is TGTGCCAGCATGAACGGACAGGGAAGGTACGAGCAGTACTTC. Translated, it gives CASMNGQGRYEQYF.

This chain connects TRBV5-1 to TRBJ1-3, with D possibly matching TRBD1 (5 bases). Looked up from germline, CDR1 is SGHRS and CDR2 is YFSETQ. The CDR3 spans 13 residues. The V gene lost 3 bases and the J gene lost 1 base, with 5 bases spanning the gap. In DNA form, the CDR3 reads TGCGCCAGCAGCTCAGGGTCTGGAAACACCATATATTTT. Amino acid sequence: CASSSGSGNTIYF.

The chain combines TRBV2 with TRBJ2-4; 10 bases fit TRBD1. Germline V lookup: CDR1 SNHLY, CDR2 FYNNEI. V dropped 5 bases and J dropped 7; count of bases not matched to a gene: 5. The length of the CDR3 is 14 residues. The CDR3 loop is CASSPGQGRNIQYF. DNA for the CDR3: TGTGCCAGCAGTCCGGGACAGGGGCGGAACATTCAGTACTTC.

This sequence joins TRBV29-1 and TRBJ1-2; D remains unclear. This CDR3 has 11 amino acids. Per the germline V gene, CDR1 is SQVTM and CDR2 is ANQGSEA. V gave up 1 base and J gave up 8 bases, with 8 bases separating them. DNA of the CDR3: TGCAGCGTTGAAGGCGGAGCGGGCTACACCTTC. It specifies CSVEGGAGYTF.